Shown below are 32 T cell receptor beta chains from a single sample sequenced in a study of shared clonotypes between healthy human individuals. Profiling relied on immunoSEQ multiplex PCR, and the TCRdb table lists in-frame clones only, not all of them. The sample carries about 1.1 million clones, roughly 74% recorded once. The sequenced material came from memory CD4+ T cells from PBMCs. As for subset: CD45RA-negative fraction. These receptors all stem from a man aged 18 to 29 in good health. Some clones in this sample may be carry-over from other donors' samples.

A note on this clone: Other nucleotide sequences in the sample specify the same CDR3. V and J are TRBV6-5 and TRBJ2-5; a possible D gene is TRBD2 (5 bases). This CDR3 has 13 residues. Germline lookup yields CDR1 MNHEY and CDR2 SVGAGI. Between the trimmed V and J ends, which lost 8 bases and 1 base, there was a span of 11 bases. CDR3 DNA: TGTGCCAGCGGGAGAAACCTCCAAGAGACCCAGTACTTC. Encoded protein: CASGRNLQETQYF.

This clone was seen a handful of times. The CDR3 reads CATSPRGGNYQPQHF. The DNA for the CDR3 is TGTGCCACCAGCCCACGAGGCGGGAACTATCAGCCCCAGCATTTT. This chain connects TRBV15 to TRBJ1-5; D is uncertain. V gave up 5 bases and J gave up 5 bases, with 16 bases separating them. CDR1 is LNHNV and CDR2 is YYDKDF in the germline V gene (reference sequence). This CDR3 region has 15 residues.

The chain employs TRBV30 and TRBJ1-2, with D possibly TRBD1 on 6 matching bases. Trimming stripped 6 bases from V and 4 bases from J, with 12 bases between. The germline CDR1 and CDR2 sequences are GTSNPN and SVGIG (reference sequence). The CDR3 length is 12 residues. The CDR3 DNA follows: TGTGCCTGTGCACAGGGAACCTATGGCTACACCTTC. Encoded protein: CACAQGTYGYTF.

The CDR3 nucleotides read TGTGCCAGCAGCCCGAGGGGGGGTTACGAGACCCAGTACTTC. It yields the protein CASSPRGGYETQYF. This chain joins TRBV9 and TRBJ2-5; TRBD2 is a possible D gene (7 bases). CDR3 size: 14 residues. V dropped 4 bases and J dropped 5 bases, with 15 bases sitting between them. Looked up from germline, CDR1 is SGDLS and CDR2 is YYNGEE.

About this clone itself: Possible read error: a much larger clone is one base away. The same CDR3 also results from other DNA sequences found in this sample. The V and J genes are TRBV6-1 and TRBJ2-7; possible D gene TRBD1, 6 bases. Germline CDR1 MNHNS, CDR2 SASEGT. The V end lost 3 bases, the J end lost 1 base, and 10 bases lay between the germline ends. The CDR3 has 14 residues. Here the CDR3 DNA reads TGTGCCAGCAGTGAGCAGGGGCAATCCTACGAGCAGTACTTC. This encodes CASSEQGQSYEQYF.

The CDR3: CATKDRGVGYGYTF. The CDR3 region has the DNA TGTGCCACCAAAGACAGAGGGGTAGGGTATGGCTACACCTTC. The chain links TRBV15 to TRBJ1-2, with D perhaps matching TRBD1 (5 bases). Germline CDR1 is LNHNV and CDR2 is YYDKDF (reference sequence). V lost 7 bases, J lost 5 bases, and 17 bases lay in between. The CDR3 length is 14 residues.

V usage is TRBV28 and J usage is TRBJ2-7; the match to TRBD2 covers 9 bases. Germline lookup yields CDR1 MDHEN and CDR2 SYDVKM. With V trimmed by 5 bases and J by 0 bases, 8 bases remained unmatched. This CDR3 is 16 amino acids long. CDR3 protein: CASSPGLAQYSYEQYF. CDR3 nucleotides: TGTGCCAGCAGTCCCGGACTAGCGCAATACTCCTACGAGCAGTACTTC.

The gene calls are TRBV5-4 and TRBJ2-1; D is possibly TRBD2 (6 bases). The CDR3 is 12 residues long. Looked up from germline, CDR1 is SGHNT and CDR2 is YYREEE (reference sequence). The V gene lost 2 bases and the J gene lost 9 bases, with 9 bases spanning the gap. CDR3 bases: TGTGCCAGCAGCTTTCGGGGGACTGAGCAGTTCTTC. It translates to CASSFRGTEQFF.

The chain has TRBV28 and TRBJ1-5; no clear D gene. Germline V gene lookup returns CDR1 MDHEN and CDR2 SYDVKM. Deletions cut 4 bases from V and 9 bases from J, with 16 bases between. The CDR3 is 14 residues long. CDR3 coding DNA: TGTGCCAGCAGTTCTCTAGGAAGGTCGGCGCCCCAGCATTTT. Translation gives CASSSLGRSAPQHF. The complete variable domain, with remaining parts taken from reference TRBV28 and TRBJ1-5, reads DVKVTQSSRYLVKRTGEKVFLECVQDMDHENMFWYRQDPGLGLRLIYFSYDVKMKEKGDIPEGYSVSREKKERFSLILESASTNQTSMYLCASSSLGRSAPQHFGDGTRLSIL.

This chain joins TRBV27 and TRBJ1-2; a weak D match, TRBD1 (6 bases). Germline-derived CDR1 and CDR2 are MNHEY and SMNVEV (reference sequence). The CDR3 totals 15 residues. The V end lost 2 bases, the J end lost 2 bases, and 12 bases lay between the germline ends. CDR3 loop: CASSLEGGLNYGYTF. CDR3 sequence (DNA): TGTGCCAGCAGTTTAGAAGGGGGACTGAACTATGGCTACACCTTC.

The chain carries TRBV27 and TRBJ2-3; no definite D call. The germline CDR1 and CDR2 sequences are MNHEY and SMNVEV (reference sequence). Trimming left V 6 bases short and J 0 bases short, with 10 bases between. The CDR3 has 14 residues. CDR3 amino acids: CASRIPDSTDTQYF. The CDR3 DNA reads TGTGCCAGCAGAATCCCTGACAGCACAGATACGCAGTATTTT.

Notes on this clone: The CDR3 carries no conserved terminal phenylalanine or tryptophan, so it likely arises from a read error. The chain links TRBV30 to TRBJ2-7; D perhaps matches TRBD2 (6 bases). From germline, CDR1 is GTSNPN and CDR2 SVGIG (reference sequence). The V gene lost 1 base and the J gene lost 5 bases, with 9 bases spanning the gap. The CDR3 loop spans 12 amino acids. In nucleotides, the CDR3 is TGTGCCTGGAGTGGGGGGAGGAACGAGCAGTACCTC. Translation gives CAWSGGRNEQYL.

V usage is TRBV15 and J usage is TRBJ2-6; D call uncertain. V was clipped by 3 bases and J by 1 base, with 7 bases between them. In germline, CDR1 is LNHNV, CDR2 YYDKDF (reference sequence). The CDR3 has 15 residues. This CDR3 reads CATSSLSSGANVLTF. Written as DNA, the CDR3 is TGTGCCACCAGCAGCCTTTCGTCTGGGGCCAACGTCCTGACTTTC.

The CDR3 DNA sequence: TGTGCCACCAGCAGAGTCCTAGTTTCTACGCAGTATTTT. This gives the protein CATSRVLVSTQYF. This chain uses TRBV15 with TRBJ2-3; no reliable D call. The CDR3 is 13 residues long. Germline CDR1 and CDR2: LNHNV and YYDKDF (reference sequence). Trimming took 1 base from V and 8 from J, leaving 10 bases between them.

This clone was detected only a few times. This rearrangement joins TRBV30 to TRBJ1-1; D is ambiguous. The CDR3 extends over 15 amino acids. V shed 7 bases and J shed 0 bases, with 18 bases lying between them. From germline, CDR1 is GTSNPN and CDR2 SVGIG (reference sequence). DNA for the CDR3: TGTGCCTTTTCTACTCCCCTCGGGGTGAACACTGAAGCTTTCTTT. As protein: CAFSTPLGVNTEAFF.

This clone showed up just a few times. The chain uses TRBV18 and TRBJ2-7, with 9 bases aligning to TRBD2. The J segment lost 2 bases and the V segment lost 3 bases, leaving 8 bases of the junction unmatched. Germline loops: CDR1 KGHSH, CDR2 LQKENI. The CDR3 spans 16 residues. The CDR3 region is CASSPGTAGGAYEQYF. The DNA of the CDR3 is TGTGCCAGCTCACCGGGGACAGCGGGAGGCGCCTACGAGCAGTACTTC.

The V call is TRBV9, the J call TRBJ1-2; tentatively, D is TRBD1 (5 bases). Between the trimmed V and J ends, which lost 4 bases and 4 bases, there was a span of 20 bases. There are 16 residues in the CDR3. Germline V gene data show CDR1 as SGDLS and CDR2 as YYNGEE. CDR3 loop: CASSPGTVRRGYGYTF. The CDR3 DNA is TGTGCCAGCAGCCCCGGGACCGTAAGACGAGGCTATGGCTACACCTTC.

The CDR3 DNA reads as TGTGCCAGCAGCGTTTATAGCGGTAGCTCCTACAATGAGCAGTTCTTC. Its translation: CASSVYSGSSYNEQFF. The chain is built from TRBV9 and TRBJ2-1; D possibly corresponds to TRBD2 (6 bases). The V and J ends lost 2 bases and 0 bases respectively, with 12 bases between them. The germline V gene encodes CDR1 SGDLS and CDR2 YYNGEE. This CDR3 comprises 16 residues.

The chain combines TRBV10-3 with TRBJ2-2; 15 bases are a match to TRBD2. Germline values: CDR1 ENHRY, CDR2 SYGVKD. CDR3 size: 15 residues. J gave up 6 bases and V 10 bases, and 6 bases lay outside the gene matches. The CDR3 spells CATGTSGRTAGELFF. In nucleotides, the CDR3 is TGTGCCACCGGGACTAGCGGGAGGACGGCCGGGGAGCTGTTTTTT.

Only a few counts were recorded for this clone. This chain joins TRBV4-1 and TRBJ1-1; a weak D match, TRBD1 (5 bases). The germline V gene has CDR1 MGHRA and CDR2 YSYEKL. With 2 bases removed from V and 6 bases from J, the gap between germline ends came to 16 bases. The CDR3 extends over 15 amino acids. CDR3 loop: CASSQPVAGVAEAFF. The CDR3, as DNA: TGCGCCAGCAGCCAACCCGTAGCGGGGGTCGCTGAAGCTTTCTTT.

The CDR3 region is CASRLRGGIYGYTF. CDR3 nucleotides: TGTGCCAGCAGGTTAAGGGGGGGGATCTATGGCTACACCTTC. This rearrangement joins TRBV6-1 to TRBJ1-2, with a weak D call TRBD1 (6 bases). V was clipped by 6 bases and J by 4 bases, with 15 bases between them. The CDR3 is made up of 14 amino acids. Germline-derived CDR1 and CDR2 are MNHNS and SASEGT.

The chain carries TRBV14 and TRBJ1-2; D is unclear. The CDR3 loop spans 13 amino acids. Deletions cut 7 bases from V and 1 base from J, with 10 bases between. Germline V gene data show CDR1 as SGHDN and CDR2 as FVKESK. The CDR3 bases are TGTGCCAGCACCCCGGGCCTTAACTATGGCTACACCTTC. Protein: CASTPGLNYGYTF.

Turning to this clone: Different DNA sequences within this sample yield the same CDR3. The CDR3 protein is CASSGRAPNYGYTF. The CDR3 region has the DNA TGTGCCAGCAGCGGACGCGCCCCTAACTATGGCTACACCTTC. The chain uses TRBV9 and TRBJ1-2, with D hard to call. This CDR3 region has 14 residues. Germline V lookup: CDR1 SGDLS, CDR2 YYNGEE. Trimming cost V 3 bases and J 0 bases, with 9 bases left between them.

This sequence joins TRBV10-3 and TRBJ2-5; D possibly matches TRBD1 or TRBD2 (7 bases each). The length of the CDR3 is 13 residues. The germline V and J ends were trimmed by 10 bases and 0 bases, with 12 bases remaining between them. Per germline, CDR1 ENHRY and CDR2 SYGVKD. In DNA, the CDR3 is TGTGCCACCAGGGGGGGGCACCAAGAGACCCAGTACTTC. Translating gives CATRGGHQETQYF.

The CDR3 DNA sequence: TGTGCCAGCAGCGTAGATGGGATTTCTGGCTACACCTTC. Protein: CASSVDGISGYTF. V is TRBV9 and J is TRBJ1-2, with D hard to call. The germline V and J ends were trimmed by 0 bases and 7 bases, with 10 bases remaining between them. This CDR3 spans 13 amino acids. CDR1 SGDLS and CDR2 YYNGEE come from the germline V gene. The whole variable domain, remainder taken from reference TRBV9 and TRBJ1-2, is DSGVTQTPKHLITATGQRVTLRCSPRSGDLSVYWYQQSLDQGLQFLIQYYNGEERAKGNILERFSAQQFPDLHSELNLSSLELGDSALYFCASSVDGISGYTFGSGTRLTVV.

For this clone: This same CDR3 is encoded by further DNA sequences in the sample. The rearrangement joins TRBV5-1 to TRBJ2-5; D is perhaps TRBD1 (6 bases). The CDR3 runs to 15 residues. Per the germline V gene, CDR1 is SGHRS and CDR2 is YFSETQ. Trimming left V 1 base short and J 0 bases short, with 10 bases between. DNA of the CDR3: TGCGCCAGCAGCTTGCCCGCAGGGGACCAAGAGACCCAGTACTTC. Amino acid sequence: CASSLPAGDQETQYF.

The chain is built from TRBV5-4 and TRBJ1-2; 10 nucleotides agree with TRBD1. The CDR3 sequence is 15 residues long. J gave up 7 bases and V 4 bases, and 10 bases lay outside the gene matches. Germline V gene lookup returns CDR1 SGHNT and CDR2 YYREEE (reference sequence). The DNA of the CDR3 is TGTGCCAGCAGCGATGACAGGGGGCGAGTACGTGGCTACACCTTC. It specifies CASSDDRGRVRGYTF.

This clone came up once. The chain couples TRBV2 to TRBJ1-4; the match to TRBD1 covers 10 bases. The CDR3 covers 15 residues. With 5 bases clipped from V and 2 bases from J, the junction kept 2 bases outside the gene matches. Germline V gene sequence: CDR1 SNHLY, CDR2 FYNNEI. DNA of the CDR3: TGTGCCAGCAGTAAGACAGGGGGCACTAATGAAAAACTGTTTTTT. This translates into CASSKTGGTNEKLFF. Complete variable domain (other parts from reference TRBV2 and TRBJ1-4): EPEVTQTPSHQVTQMGQEVILRCVPISNHLYFYWYRQILGQKVEFLVSFYNNEISEKSEIFDDQFSVERPDGSNFTLKIRSTKLEDSAMYFCASSKTGGTNEKLFFGSGTQLSVL.

The chain uses TRBV28 and TRBJ1-2; D is undetermined. Trimming removed 1 base at V and 7 bases at J, with 13 bases between. The CDR3 runs 14 residues. Germline CDR1 and CDR2: MDHEN and SYDVKM. CDR3 sequence: CASSLSYYRGGYTF. The DNA of the CDR3 is TGTGCCAGCAGTTTATCCTACTACCGGGGTGGCTACACCTTC.

The gene calls are TRBV28 and TRBJ2-7, with 8 positions matching TRBD2. With V trimmed by 6 bases and J by 4 bases, 11 bases remained unmatched. This CDR3 region has 15 residues. The germline V gene has CDR1 MDHEN and CDR2 SYDVKM. The CDR3 nucleotides are TGTGCCAGCAGAGCCATAGGTCTAGCGGGTTACGAGCAGTACTTC. It yields the protein CASRAIGLAGYEQYF.

This chain links TRBV10-3 with TRBJ2-3; tentatively, D is TRBD1 (6 bases). The germline V gene encodes CDR1 ENHRY and CDR2 SYGVKD. The CDR3 has 14 amino acids. V was shortened by 6 bases and J by 11 bases, with 21 bases between the two germline ends. Written as DNA, the CDR3 is TGTGCCATCAGCGCCGGACAGATCCGGGTCGGGCAGTATTTT. This codes for CAISAGQIRVGQYF.

The J gene is TRBJ2-1, the V gene TRBV28; 7 nucleotides line up with TRBD1. The J segment lost 4 bases and the V segment lost 3 bases, leaving 3 bases of the junction unmatched. The CDR3 is made up of 14 amino acids. CDR1 and CDR2 from the germline V gene are MDHEN and SYDVKM. Here the CDR3 reads CASSLRTGYNEQFF. DNA of the CDR3: TGTGCCAGCAGTTTGCGGACAGGTTACAATGAGCAGTTCTTC.